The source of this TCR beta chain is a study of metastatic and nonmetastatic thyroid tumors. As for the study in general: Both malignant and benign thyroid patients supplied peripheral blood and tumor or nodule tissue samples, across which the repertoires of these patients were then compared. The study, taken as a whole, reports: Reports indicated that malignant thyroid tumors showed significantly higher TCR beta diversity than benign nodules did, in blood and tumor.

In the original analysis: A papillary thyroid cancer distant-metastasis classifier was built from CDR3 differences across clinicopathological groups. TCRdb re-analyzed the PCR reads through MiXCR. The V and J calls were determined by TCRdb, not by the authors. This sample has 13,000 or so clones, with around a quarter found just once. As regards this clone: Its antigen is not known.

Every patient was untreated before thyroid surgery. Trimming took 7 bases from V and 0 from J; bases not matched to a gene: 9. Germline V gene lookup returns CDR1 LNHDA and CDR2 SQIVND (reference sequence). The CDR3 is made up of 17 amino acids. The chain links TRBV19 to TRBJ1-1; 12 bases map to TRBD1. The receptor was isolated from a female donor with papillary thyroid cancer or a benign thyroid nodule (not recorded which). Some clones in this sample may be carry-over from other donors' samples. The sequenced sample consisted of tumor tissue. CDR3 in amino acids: CASIPSGQGALNTEAFF. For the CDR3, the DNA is TGTGCCAGTATTCCTTCGGGACAGGGGGCTCTGAACACTGAAGCTTTCTTT.